In this sample, the clone carrying this T cell receptor (beta chain) turned up once. In the authors' workflow: It was from reference gene primer amplification that nucleated cell counts were estimated. Profiled with immunoSEQ multiplex PCR; TCRdb holds only in-frame clones, not every one. V, J and clone size derive from that table, while D and trimming were established from the DNA sequence. The table lists 250,000 to 350,000 clones, approximately 90% of them singletons. The sample comes from a study of blood T cell repertoires in COVID-19. For the study at large: The cDNA or gDNA used as material had been derived from T cells, B-cell-depleted T cells, or PBMCs.

Germline V gene data show CDR1 as MNHEY and CDR2 as SVGEGT. Unmatched junction bases numbered 19, after V lost 6 bases and J lost 4 bases. The CDR3 totals 19 residues. The chain has TRBV6-2 or TRBV6-3 and TRBJ2-7; 12 bases fit TRBD2. The sequencing input was peripheral blood. The sequence derives from a woman aged 50 to 65 who had recovered from COVID-19. This chain's CDR3 is CASSYRLAGEEGGRYEQYF. CDR3 bases: TGTGCCAGCAGCTATCGACTAGCGGGAGAAGAGGGAGGGCGGTACGAGCAGTACTTC.